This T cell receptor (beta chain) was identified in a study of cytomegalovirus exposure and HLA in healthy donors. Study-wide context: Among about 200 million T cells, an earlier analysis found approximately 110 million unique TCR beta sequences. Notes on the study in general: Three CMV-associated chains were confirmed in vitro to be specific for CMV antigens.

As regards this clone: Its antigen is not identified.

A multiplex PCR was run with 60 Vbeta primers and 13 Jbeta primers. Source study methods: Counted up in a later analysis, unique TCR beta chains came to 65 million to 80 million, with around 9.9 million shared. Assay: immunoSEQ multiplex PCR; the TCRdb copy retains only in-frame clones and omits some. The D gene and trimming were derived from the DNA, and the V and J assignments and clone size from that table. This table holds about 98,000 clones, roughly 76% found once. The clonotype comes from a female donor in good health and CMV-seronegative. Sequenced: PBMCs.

The CDR3 bases are TGCAGTGCCACACTAGCTGGGGAGCTGTTTTTT. This encodes CSATLAGELFF. The chain is built from TRBV20-1 and TRBJ2-2; weak D call: TRBD2 (6 bases). The germline CDR1 and CDR2 sequences are DFQATT and SNEGSKA (reference sequence). The V end lost 6 bases, the J end lost 8 bases, and 10 bases lay between the germline ends. This CDR3 comprises 11 residues.